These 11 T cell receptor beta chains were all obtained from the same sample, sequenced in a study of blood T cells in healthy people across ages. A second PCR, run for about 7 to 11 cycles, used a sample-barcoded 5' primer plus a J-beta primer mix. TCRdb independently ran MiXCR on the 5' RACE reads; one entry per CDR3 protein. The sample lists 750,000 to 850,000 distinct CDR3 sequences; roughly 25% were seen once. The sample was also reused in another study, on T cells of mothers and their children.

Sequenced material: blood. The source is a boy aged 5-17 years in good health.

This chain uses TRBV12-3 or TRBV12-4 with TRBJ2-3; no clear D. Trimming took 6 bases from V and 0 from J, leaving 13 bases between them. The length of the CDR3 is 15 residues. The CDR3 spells CASSFPWQSTDTQYF. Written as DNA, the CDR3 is TGTGCCAGCAGCTTCCCCTGGCAGAGCACAGATACGCAGTATTTT.

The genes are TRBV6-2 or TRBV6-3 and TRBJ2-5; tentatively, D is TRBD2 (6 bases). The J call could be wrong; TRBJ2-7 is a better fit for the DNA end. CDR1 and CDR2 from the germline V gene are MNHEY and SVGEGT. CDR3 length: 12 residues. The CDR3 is CASREGFHEQYF. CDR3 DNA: TGTGCCAGCAGGGAGGGTTTCCACGAGCAGTACTTC.

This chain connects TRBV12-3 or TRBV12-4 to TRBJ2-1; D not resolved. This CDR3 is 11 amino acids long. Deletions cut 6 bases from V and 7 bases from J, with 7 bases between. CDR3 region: CASRITNEQFF. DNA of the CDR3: TGTGCCAGCAGGATTACGAATGAGCAGTTCTTC.

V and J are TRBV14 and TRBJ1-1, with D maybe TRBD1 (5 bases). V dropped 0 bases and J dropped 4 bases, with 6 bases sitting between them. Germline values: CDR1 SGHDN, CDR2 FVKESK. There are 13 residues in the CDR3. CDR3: CASSQERGTEAFF. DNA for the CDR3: TGTGCCAGCAGCCAAGAGAGGGGCACTGAAGCTTTCTTT.

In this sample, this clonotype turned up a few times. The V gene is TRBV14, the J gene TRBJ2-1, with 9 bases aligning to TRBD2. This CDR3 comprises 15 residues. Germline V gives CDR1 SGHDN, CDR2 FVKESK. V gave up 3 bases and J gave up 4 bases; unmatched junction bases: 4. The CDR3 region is CASSQLAGFYNEQFF. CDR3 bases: TGTGCCAGCAGCCAGCTAGCGGGATTTTACAATGAGCAGTTCTTC.

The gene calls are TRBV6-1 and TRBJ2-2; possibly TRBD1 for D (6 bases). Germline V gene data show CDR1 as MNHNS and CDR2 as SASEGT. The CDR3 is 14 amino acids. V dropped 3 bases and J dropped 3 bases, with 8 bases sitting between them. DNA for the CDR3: TGTGCCAGCAGTGATAACAGGGACACCGGGGAGCTGTTTTTT. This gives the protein CASSDNRDTGELFF.

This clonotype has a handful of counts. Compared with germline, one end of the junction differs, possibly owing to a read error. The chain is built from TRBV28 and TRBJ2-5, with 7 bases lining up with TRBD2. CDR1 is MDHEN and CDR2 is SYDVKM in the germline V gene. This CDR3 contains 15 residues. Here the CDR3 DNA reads TGCGCCAGCAGTTCATCCGGGAGGACACAAGAGACCCAGTACTTC. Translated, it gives CASSSSGRTQETQYF.

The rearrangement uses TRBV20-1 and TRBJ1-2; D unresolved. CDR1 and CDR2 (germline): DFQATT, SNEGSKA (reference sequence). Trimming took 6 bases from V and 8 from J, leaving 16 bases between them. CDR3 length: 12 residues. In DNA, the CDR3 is TGCAGTGCATTCTTCGGACTCAAAGGCTACACCTTC. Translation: CSAFFGLKGYTF.

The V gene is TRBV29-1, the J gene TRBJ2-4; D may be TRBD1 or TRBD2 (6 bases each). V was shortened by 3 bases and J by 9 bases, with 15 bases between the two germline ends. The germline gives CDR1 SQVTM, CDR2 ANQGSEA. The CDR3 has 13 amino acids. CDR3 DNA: TGCAGCGTTGAGGCGAGGGGGGCAGGCATTCAGTACTTC. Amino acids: CSVEARGAGIQYF.

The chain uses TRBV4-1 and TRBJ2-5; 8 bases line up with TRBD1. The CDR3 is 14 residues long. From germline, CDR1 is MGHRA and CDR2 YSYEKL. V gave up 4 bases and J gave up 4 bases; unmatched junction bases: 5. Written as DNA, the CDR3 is TGCGCCAGCAGCCGCACACAGGGGGGAGAGACCCAGTACTTC. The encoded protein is CASSRTQGGETQYF.

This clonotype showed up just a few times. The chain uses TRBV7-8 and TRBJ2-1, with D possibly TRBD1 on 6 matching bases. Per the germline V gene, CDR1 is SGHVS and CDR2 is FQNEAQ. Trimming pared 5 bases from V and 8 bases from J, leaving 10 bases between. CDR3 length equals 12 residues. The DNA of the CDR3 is TGTGCCAGCAGCGTACAGGGTGATGAGCAGTTCTTC. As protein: CASSVQGDEQFF. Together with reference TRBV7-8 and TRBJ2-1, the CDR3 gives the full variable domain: GAGVSQSPRYKVAKRGQDVALRCDPISGHVSLFWYQQALGQGPEFLTYFQNEAQLDKSGLPSDRFFAERPEGSVSTLKIQRTQQEDSAVYLCASSVQGDEQFFGPGTRLTVL.